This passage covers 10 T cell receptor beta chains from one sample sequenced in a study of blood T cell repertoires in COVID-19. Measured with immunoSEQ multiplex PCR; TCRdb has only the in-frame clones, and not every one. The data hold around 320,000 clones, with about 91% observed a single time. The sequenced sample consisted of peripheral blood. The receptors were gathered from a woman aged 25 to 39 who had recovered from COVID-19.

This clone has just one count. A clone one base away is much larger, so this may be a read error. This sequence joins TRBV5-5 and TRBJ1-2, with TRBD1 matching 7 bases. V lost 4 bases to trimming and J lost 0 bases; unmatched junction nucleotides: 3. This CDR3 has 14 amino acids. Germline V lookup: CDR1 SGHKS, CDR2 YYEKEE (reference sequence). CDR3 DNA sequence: TGTGCCAGCAGCCCGGGACAGCCTAACTATGGCTACACCTTC. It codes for CASSPGQPNYGYTF.

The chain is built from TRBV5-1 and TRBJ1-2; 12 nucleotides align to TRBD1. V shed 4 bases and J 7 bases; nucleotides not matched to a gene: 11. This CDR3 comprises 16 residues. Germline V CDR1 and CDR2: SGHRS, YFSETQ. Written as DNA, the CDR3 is TGCGCCAGCAGCGGAACCACCGGGACAGGGGGCGTTGGCTACACCTTC. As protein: CASSGTTGTGGVGYTF.

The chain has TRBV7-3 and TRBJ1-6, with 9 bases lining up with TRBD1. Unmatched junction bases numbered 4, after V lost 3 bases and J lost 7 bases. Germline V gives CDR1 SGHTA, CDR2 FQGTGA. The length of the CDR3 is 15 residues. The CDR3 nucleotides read TGTGCCAGCAGCTTCCTAGGACAGGGGAATTCACCCCTCCACTTT. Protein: CASSFLGQGNSPLHF.

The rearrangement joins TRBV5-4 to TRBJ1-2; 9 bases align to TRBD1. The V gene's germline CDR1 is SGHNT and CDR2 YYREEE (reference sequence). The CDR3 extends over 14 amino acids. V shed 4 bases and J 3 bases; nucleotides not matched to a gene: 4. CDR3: CASSPDRGYYGYTF. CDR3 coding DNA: TGTGCCAGCAGCCCGGACAGGGGCTACTATGGCTACACCTTC.

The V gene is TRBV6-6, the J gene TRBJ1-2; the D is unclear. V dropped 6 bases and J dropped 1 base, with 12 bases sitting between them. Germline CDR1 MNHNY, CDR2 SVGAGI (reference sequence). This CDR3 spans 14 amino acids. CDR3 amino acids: CASSRDGINYGYTF. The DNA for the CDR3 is TGTGCCAGCAGCAGAGACGGGATTAACTATGGCTACACCTTC.

The CDR3 region is CASSANPGLVNTEAFF. CDR3 bases: TGTGCCAGCAGCGCCAACCCAGGGTTGGTGAACACTGAAGCTTTCTTT. V usage is TRBV9 and J usage is TRBJ1-1; a possible D gene is TRBD1 (5 bases). V lost 3 bases and J lost 0, with 15 bases in between. This CDR3 region has 16 residues. CDR1 SGDLS and CDR2 YYNGEE come from the germline V gene. The complete variable domain, with remaining parts taken from reference TRBV9 and TRBJ1-1, reads DSGVTQTPKHLITATGQRVTLRCSPRSGDLSVYWYQQSLDQGLQFLIQYYNGEERAKGNILERFSAQQFPDLHSELNLSSLELGDSALYFCASSANPGLVNTEAFFGQGTRLTVV.

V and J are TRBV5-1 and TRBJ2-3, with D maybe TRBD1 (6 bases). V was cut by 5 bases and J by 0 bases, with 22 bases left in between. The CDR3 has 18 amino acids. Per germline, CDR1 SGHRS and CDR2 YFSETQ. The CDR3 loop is CASSMPTGQAPSTDTQYF. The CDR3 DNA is TGCGCCAGCAGTATGCCAACAGGGCAGGCTCCTAGCACAGATACGCAGTATTTT. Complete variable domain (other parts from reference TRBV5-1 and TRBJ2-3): KAGVTQTPRYLIKTRGQQVTLSCSPISGHRSVSWYQQTPGQGLQFLFEYFSETQRNKGNFPGRFSGRQFSNSRSEMNVSTLELGDSALYLCASSMPTGQAPSTDTQYFGPGTRLTVL.

The CDR3 bases are TGTGCCAGCAGCCAAGAGGTTTTACTGAGTAATTCACCCCTCCACTTT. Amino acid sequence: CASSQEVLLSNSPLHF. The chain employs TRBV3-1 (or the pseudogene TRBV3-2) and TRBJ1-6, with no clear D. Trimming took 0 bases from V and 6 from J, leaving 12 bases between them. The germline CDR1 and CDR2 sequences are LGHDT and YNNKEL (reference sequence). The CDR3 has 16 residues.

The DNA of the CDR3 is TGCGCCAGCAGCCAAATTGGACAGGCCGCCTACGAGCAGTACTTC. Translation gives CASSQIGQAAYEQYF. V usage is TRBV5-1 and J usage is TRBJ2-7, with 7 bases lining up with TRBD1. Germline V lookup: CDR1 SGHRS, CDR2 YFSETQ. This CDR3 has 15 residues. The junction had 9 bases not matched to a gene; V was cut back by 4 bases and J by 2 bases.

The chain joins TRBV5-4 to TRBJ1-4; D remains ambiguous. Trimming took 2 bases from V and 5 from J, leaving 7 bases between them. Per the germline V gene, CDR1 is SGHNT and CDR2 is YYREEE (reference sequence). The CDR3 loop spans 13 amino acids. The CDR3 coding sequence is TGTGCCAGCAGCTTAACGGGGAATGAAAAACTGTTTTTT. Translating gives CASSLTGNEKLFF. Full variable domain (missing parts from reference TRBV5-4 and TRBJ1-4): ETGVTQSPTHLIKTRGQQVTLRCSSQSGHNTVSWYQQALGQGPQFIFQYYREEENGRGNFPPRFSGLQFPNYSSELNVNALELDDSALYLCASSLTGNEKLFFGSGTQLSVL.